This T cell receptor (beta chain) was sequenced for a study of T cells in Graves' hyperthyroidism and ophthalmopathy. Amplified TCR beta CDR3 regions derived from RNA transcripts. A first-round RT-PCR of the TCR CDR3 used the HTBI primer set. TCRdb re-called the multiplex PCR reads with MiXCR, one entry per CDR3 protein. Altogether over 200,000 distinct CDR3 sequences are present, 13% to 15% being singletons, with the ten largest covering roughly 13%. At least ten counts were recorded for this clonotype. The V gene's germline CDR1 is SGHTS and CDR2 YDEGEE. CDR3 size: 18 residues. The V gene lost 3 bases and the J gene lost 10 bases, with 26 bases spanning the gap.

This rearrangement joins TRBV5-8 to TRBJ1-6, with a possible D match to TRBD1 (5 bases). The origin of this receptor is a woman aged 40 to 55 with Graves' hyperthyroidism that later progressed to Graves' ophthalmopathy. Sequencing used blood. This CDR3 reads CASSSLRDPTHQISPLHF. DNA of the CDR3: TGTGCCAGCAGCTCTCTCCGGGACCCTACGCACCAGATCTCACCCCTCCACTTT.